The 14 T cell receptor beta chains listed next were all sequenced from one sample in a study of shared clonotypes between healthy human individuals. Here immunoSEQ multiplex PCR was the method, and the copy in TCRdb shows in-frame clones only, minus some. The sample shows roughly 660,000 clones, 90% of them seen only once. The sample comprised memory CD8+ T cells from PBMCs. Subset noted: CD45RO+ cells pooled with CCR7-negative TemRA cells. Receptor source: a man between 18 and 29 years old in good health. Some clones in this sample may be carry-over from other donors' samples.

This rearrangement joins TRBV28 to TRBJ1-1, with D possibly TRBD1 on 5 matching bases. The CDR3 sequence is 14 residues long. With 6 bases removed from V and 3 bases from J, the gap between germline ends came to 14 bases. Germline loops: CDR1 MDHEN, CDR2 SYDVKM. The CDR3 loop is CASSIVREDTEAFF. CDR3 bases: TGTGCCAGCAGCATAGTCAGGGAGGACACTGAAGCTTTCTTT.

This clone occurred a few times. The chain is built from TRBV5-1 and TRBJ1-5; D gene uncertain. Deletions cut 0 bases from V and 4 bases from J, with 8 bases between. Germline assignment: CDR1 SGHRS and CDR2 YFSETQ. The CDR3 covers 14 residues. The CDR3 sequence: CASSLGGWNQPQHF. CDR3 nucleotide sequence: TGCGCCAGCAGCTTGGGAGGTTGGAATCAGCCCCAGCATTTT.

V usage is TRBV4-2 and J usage is TRBJ2-7; perhaps TRBD1 as D (6 bases). Germline CDR1 and CDR2: LGHNA and YNFKEQ. V was trimmed by 0 bases and J by 2 bases, leaving 11 bases between them. The CDR3 runs 15 residues. Here the CDR3 DNA reads TGTGCCAGCAGCCAAGATAGTCAGGGGCCCTACGAGCAGTACTTC. This sequence encodes CASSQDSQGPYEQYF.

This chain joins TRBV28 and TRBJ2-7; D assignment may be TRBD1 or TRBD2 (5 bases each). Per germline, CDR1 MDHEN and CDR2 SYDVKM. The CDR3 is made up of 14 amino acids. V dropped 8 bases and J dropped 4 bases, with 18 bases sitting between them. CDR3 residues: CASGAGTFIYEQYF. As DNA, the CDR3 is TGTGCCAGCGGAGCCGGGACCTTCATTTACGAGCAGTACTTC.

The chain's CDR3 is CATSVGRGMLNTEAFF. The CDR3 DNA reads as TGTGCCACCAGCGTAGGAAGGGGGATGCTTAACACTGAAGCTTTCTTT. The V and J genes are TRBV15 and TRBJ1-1, with D perhaps matching TRBD1 (6 bases). The CDR3 has 16 residues. V gave up 5 bases and J gave up 2 bases, with 18 bases separating them. Germline-derived CDR1 and CDR2 are LNHNV and YYDKDF (reference sequence).

The V call is TRBV19, the J call TRBJ1-2, with 8 bases that match TRBD1. Germline V gene lookup returns CDR1 LNHDA and CDR2 SQIVND (reference sequence). The V gene end was trimmed by 3 bases and the J gene end by 4 bases; junction bases not matched to a gene: 7. This CDR3 region has 15 residues. CDR3 in DNA: TGTGCCAGTAGTATTAAGACAGGGGTATCCTATGGCTACACCTTC. Amino acids: CASSIKTGVSYGYTF.

The chain joins TRBV28 to TRBJ2-5; either TRBD1 or TRBD2 may supply D (5 bases each). The CDR3 is 12 residues long. CDR1 is MDHEN and CDR2 is SYDVKM in the germline V gene. Trimming left V 3 bases short and J 10 bases short, with 12 bases between. The CDR3 sequence is CASSFEGRVQYF. CDR3 in DNA: TGTGCCAGCAGTTTTGAGGGCAGGGTCCAGTACTTC.

The chain has TRBV6-1 and TRBJ2-7; 9 bases map to TRBD1. The CDR3 length is 15 residues. CDR1 is MNHNS, CDR2 SASEGT, per germline. Trimming removed 1 base from V and 6 bases from J; junction bases left unmatched: 7. The CDR3 loop reads CASSEVSGQGREQYF. The CDR3 nucleotides read TGTGCCAGCAGTGAAGTATCCGGACAGGGGCGCGAGCAGTACTTC.

V usage is TRBV29-1 and J usage is TRBJ1-1; a weak D match, TRBD1 (5 bases). CDR1 is SQVTM and CDR2 is ANQGSEA in the germline V gene. This CDR3 comprises 12 residues. The CDR3, as DNA: TGCATGGGGACGGGGGGAAACACTGAAGCTTTCTTT. Amino acids: CMGTGGNTEAFF.

The J gene is TRBJ1-1, the V gene TRBV12-5; 9 positions match TRBD1. V was clipped by 5 bases and J by 4 bases; unmatched bases: 2. The CDR3 consists of 13 residues. Germline V gene sequence: CDR1 LGHNT, CDR2 FRNRAP. The CDR3 sequence: CASGPTGGTEAFF. The DNA for the CDR3 is TGTGCTAGTGGTCCGACAGGGGGCACTGAAGCTTTCTTT.

V gene TRBV19 combines with J gene TRBJ2-7, with D perhaps TRBD2 (5 bases). Germline V gene data show CDR1 as LNHDA and CDR2 as SQIVND (reference sequence). This CDR3 has 14 amino acids. V lost 2 bases and J 3 bases, leaving 11 bases between the germline ends. In nucleotides, the CDR3 is TGTGCCAGTAGTATAAGGTATCGGGACTACGAGCAGTACTTC. Residues: CASSIRYRDYEQYF.

As for this clone: Additional DNA sequences in this sample encode the identical CDR3. V and J are TRBV7-2 and TRBJ2-2; the D is unclear. Trimming removed 4 bases from V and 0 bases from J, with 0 bases in between. Germline V gene data show CDR1 as SGHTA and CDR2 as FQGNSA. The CDR3 is 12 residues long. The CDR3 reads CASSSNTGELFF. The CDR3 nucleotides read TGTGCCAGCAGCTCGAACACCGGGGAGCTGTTTTTT.

The CDR3 sequence is CASSWDISGEQYF. The CDR3, as DNA: TGTGCCAGCAGCTGGGACATAAGTGGGGAGCAGTACTTC. V gene TRBV5-4 combines with J gene TRBJ2-7, with D possibly being TRBD1 (6 bases). The germline V gene encodes CDR1 SGHNT and CDR2 YYREEE (reference sequence). CDR3 length equals 13 residues. The V end was cut by 3 bases, the J end by 7 bases, with 14 bases between.

The gene calls are TRBV18 and TRBJ1-5; unclear D gene. The CDR3 sequence is 13 residues long. V lost 3 bases and J 3 bases, leaving 6 bases between the germline ends. Germline V gene lookup returns CDR1 KGHSH and CDR2 LQKENI. The CDR3 loop reads CASSPDNNQPQHF. CDR3 DNA: TGTGCCAGCTCACCCGACAACAATCAGCCCCAGCATTTT. Combining the CDR3 with reference TRBV18 and TRBJ1-5 gives the whole variable domain NAGVMQNPRHLVRRRGQEARLRCSPMKGHSHVYWYRQLPEEGLKFMVYLQKENIIDESGMPKERFSAEFPKEGPSILRIQQVVRGDSAAYFCASSPDNNQPQHFGDGTRLSIL.